This T cell receptor (beta chain) was captured by sequencing in a study of beta chain features in type 1 diabetes. V lost 5 bases and J lost 5; bases outside the gene matches: 5. CDR1 is MDHEN and CDR2 is SYDVKM in the germline V gene. This CDR3 spans 15 amino acids. Study-level results: Moderately but significantly shorter TCRB CDR3s were found in Type 1 diabetes patients in all four CD4+ subsets.

Concerning this clone: Its antigen remains unidentified.

Investigators reverse transcribed all isolated RNA, so they sequenced expressed TCRB transcripts. TCRdb's copy holds only in-frame clones and misses some; the assay was immunoSEQ multiplex PCR. The sample consists of some 250,000 clones, approximately 10% of them appearing once. The origin of this receptor is a man aged 25-45 years with type 1 diabetes. The rearrangement uses TRBV28 and TRBJ2-1; 11 bases fit TRBD2. The sample comprised naive CD4+ T cells from blood. CDR3 sequence: CASSTLAGVHNEQFF. DNA for the CDR3: TGTGCCAGCAGTACACTAGCGGGGGTGCACAATGAGCAGTTCTTC.